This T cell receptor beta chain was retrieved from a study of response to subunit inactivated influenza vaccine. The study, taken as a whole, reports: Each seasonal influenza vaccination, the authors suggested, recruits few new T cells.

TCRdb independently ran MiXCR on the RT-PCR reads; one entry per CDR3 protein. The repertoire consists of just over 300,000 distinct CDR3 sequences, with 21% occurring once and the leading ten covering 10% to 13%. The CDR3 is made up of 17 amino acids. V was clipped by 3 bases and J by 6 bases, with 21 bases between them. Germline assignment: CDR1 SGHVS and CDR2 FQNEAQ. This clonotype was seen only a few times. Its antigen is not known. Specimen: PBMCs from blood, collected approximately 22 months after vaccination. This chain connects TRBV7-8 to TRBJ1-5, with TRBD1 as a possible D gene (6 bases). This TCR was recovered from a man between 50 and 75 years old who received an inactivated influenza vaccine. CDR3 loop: CASSFRSGVVGGQPQHF. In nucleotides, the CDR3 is TGTGCCAGCAGCTTCCGCTCAGGGGTTGTAGGCGGTCAGCCCCAGCATTTT.